This entry lists 6 T cell receptor beta chains sequenced from one sample in a study of blood T cell repertoires in COVID-19. Assay used: immunoSEQ multiplex PCR; TCRdb lists only in-frame clones, some missing. The profile covers 100,000 to 120,000 clones, with around four fifths appearing a single time and around 19% taken by the ten largest. Sample: peripheral blood. The receptor set was obtained from a woman aged 70-85 years with acute or convalescent COVID-19.

The rearrangement links TRBV27 to TRBJ1-6; 12 bases line up with TRBD1. CDR1 is MNHEY and CDR2 is SMNVEV in the germline V gene (reference sequence). The CDR3 is 16 residues long. J gave up 10 bases and V 6 bases, and 10 bases lay outside the gene matches. CDR3 residues: CASSDSGQGARSPLHF. The CDR3 bases are TGTGCCAGCAGCGATTCGGGACAGGGGGCGCGGTCACCCCTCCACTTT.

The rearrangement uses TRBV7-8 and TRBJ2-1; a weak D match, TRBD2 (6 bases). CDR3 length: 16 amino acids. Germline V gives CDR1 SGHVS, CDR2 FQNEAQ. With 0 bases removed from V and 9 bases from J, the gap between germline ends came to 18 bases. The DNA of the CDR3 is TGTGCCAGCAGCTTAGCGGAGCGGGCTAGGGCGGGTGAGCAGTTCTTC. It codes for CASSLAERARAGEQFF.

This clone appeared a single time. V and J are TRBV6-5 and TRBJ2-2, with 9 bases that match TRBD1. CDR3 size: 13 residues. Germline V gene data show CDR1 as MNHEY and CDR2 as SVGAGI. The ends lost 6 bases at V and 6 bases at J; junction bases unmatched: 2. The CDR3 loop is CASRGQGAGELFF. For the CDR3, the DNA is TGTGCCAGCAGGGGACAGGGAGCCGGGGAGCTGTTTTTT.

This clone appeared a single time. The rearrangement links TRBV5-5 to TRBJ2-4; D is perhaps TRBD1 (6 bases). There are 18 residues in the CDR3. Per germline, CDR1 SGHKS and CDR2 YYEKEE (reference sequence). V was clipped by 3 bases and J by 1 base, with 20 bases between them. CDR3 DNA sequence: TGTGCCAGCAGCTCGACAGGTCAAGCGGTGGGGGCCAAAAACATTCAGTACTTC. Translated, it gives CASSSTGQAVGAKNIQYF.

The chain carries TRBV2 and TRBJ1-6; 11 nucleotides match TRBD1. The CDR3 extends over 16 amino acids. V lost 6 bases, J lost 6 bases, and 7 bases stayed unmatched. CDR1 and CDR2 from the germline V gene are SNHLY and FYNNEI. CDR3 in DNA: TGTGCCAGCAGGACAGGACAGGGGGCCGGTAATTCACCCCTCCACTTT. Its protein is CASRTGQGAGNSPLHF. The full variable domain, with the rest looked up from reference TRBV2 and TRBJ1-6, is EPEVTQTPSHQVTQMGQEVILRCVPISNHLYFYWYRQILGQKVEFLVSFYNNEISEKSEIFDDQFSVERPDGSNFTLKIRSTKLEDSAMYFCASRTGQGAGNSPLHFGNGTRLTVT.

The V and J genes are TRBV7-9 and TRBJ1-4; D remains ambiguous. CDR3 size: 14 residues. Trimming took off 4 bases at V and 5 bases at J, with 11 bases between the two ends. CDR1 and CDR2 from the germline V gene are SEHNR and FQNEAQ (reference sequence). The DNA for the CDR3 is TGTGCCAGCAGCTCTAGACGGGAAAATGAAAAACTGTTTTTT. The encoded protein is CASSSRRENEKLFF.